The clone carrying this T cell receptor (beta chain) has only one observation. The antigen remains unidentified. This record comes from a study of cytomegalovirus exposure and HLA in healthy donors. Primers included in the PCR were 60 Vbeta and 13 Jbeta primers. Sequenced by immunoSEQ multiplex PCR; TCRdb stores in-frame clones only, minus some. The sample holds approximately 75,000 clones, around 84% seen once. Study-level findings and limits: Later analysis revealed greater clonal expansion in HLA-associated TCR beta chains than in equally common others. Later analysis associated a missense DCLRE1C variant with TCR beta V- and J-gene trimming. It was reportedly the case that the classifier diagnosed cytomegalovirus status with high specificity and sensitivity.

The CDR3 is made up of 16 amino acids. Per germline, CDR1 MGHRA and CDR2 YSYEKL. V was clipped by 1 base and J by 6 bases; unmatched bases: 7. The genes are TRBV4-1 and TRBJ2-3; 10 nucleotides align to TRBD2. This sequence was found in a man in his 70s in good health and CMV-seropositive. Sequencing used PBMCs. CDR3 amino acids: CASSQGPAGGVDTQYF. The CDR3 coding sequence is TGCGCCAGCAGCCAAGGTCCAGCGGGAGGGGTGGATACGCAGTATTTT.